This T cell receptor (beta chain) was recovered during a study of blood T cell repertoires in COVID-19. TCRdb's table, derived via immunoSEQ multiplex PCR, lists solely in-frame clones and lacks some. The sample lists approximately 170,000 clones; less than 80% were seen once. The CDR3 sequence is 14 residues long. Germline V CDR1 and CDR2: SGHKS, YYEKEE (reference sequence). V gave up 1 base and J gave up 8 bases; unmatched junction bases: 6. V is TRBV5-5 and J is TRBJ1-2, with 9 bases fitting TRBD1. The sequenced sample was PBMCs or T cells enriched from blood (not recorded which). The TCR originated in a woman in her 70s in a cohort exposed to, infected with or recovered from COVID-19 (not recorded which). The DNA for the CDR3 is TGTGCCAGCAGCTTGATGGACAGGGGACGGGGCTACACCTTC. Amino acids: CASSLMDRGRGYTF. The full variable domain, completed using reference TRBV5-5 and TRBJ1-2, is DAGVTQSPTHLIKTRGQQVTLRCSPISGHKSVSWYQQVLGQGPQFIFQYYEKEERGRGNFPDRFSARQFPNYSSELNVNALLLGDSALYLCASSLMDRGRGYTFGSGTRLTVV.